A selection of T cell receptor beta chains follows, all from one sample in a study of regulatory T cells in long-lasting Graves disease. Each CDR3 protein is one row after TCRdb ran MiXCR on the multiplex PCR reads. Seen here are 400,000 to 500,000 distinct CDR3 sequences, approximately 15% observed once, and the top ten hold 17%. These data were also reused for a study on T cells in Graves' hyperthyroidism and ophthalmopathy.

This material consisted of peripheral blood mononuclear cells (PBMCs), taken at new diagnosis, from a patient treated with antithyroid drugs. These receptors all come from a woman aged 45-60 years with Graves disease. Each CDR3 is given with its conserved first and last residue. D genes are given only for firm matches. Rows may omit the clone size; those that give it use once, few, many or a size class.

cdr3_nt cdr3_aa v_call d_call j_call clone_size
TGCAGTGCTGAACAGGACCATTATAGCAATCAGCCCCAGCATTTT CSAEQDHYSNQPQHF TRBV20-1 NA TRBJ1-5 many
TGCGCCAGCAGCTTGGCCGGTAGCGGCCAAGAGACCCAGTACTTC CASSLAGSGQETQYF TRBV5-1 NA TRBJ2-5 many
TGTGCCAGCAGCTTGGACGGAGGAGCAGAGACCCAGTACTTC CASSLDGGAETQYF TRBV7-2 NA TRBJ2-5 many
TGCGCCAGCAGCTTGGGGACAGGGGGCGCTAATGAAAAACTGTTTTTT CASSLGTGGANEKLFF TRBV5-1 TRBD1 TRBJ1-4 many
TGCGCCAGCAGTGAAGCTTACGGGAGGGGCGGGGAGCTGTTTTTT CASSEAYGRGGELFF TRBV10-2 TRBD2 TRBJ2-2 NA
TGTGCCAGCAGCTCAACCTCAAGCAATTCACCCCTCCACTTT CASSSTSSNSPLHF TRBV7-9 NA TRBJ1-6 NA
TGTGCCAGCAGCTCGATAGCGGGAGATTACGAGCAGTACTTC CASSSIAGDYEQYF TRBV5-1 TRBD2 TRBJ2-7 few
TGTGCCAGCAGCCACTTTGGCGGACCCGGCTCCTACAATGAGCAGTTCTTC CASSHFGGPGSYNEQFF TRBV28 NA TRBJ2-1 NA
TGTGCCAGCCTCTCACGACAGCAGGTATACAATGAGCAGTTCTTC CASLSRQQVYNEQFF TRBV5-5 NA TRBJ2-1 NA
TGTGCCAGCAGCCAAGGGCCAAAACAGGGGGTTCGAGGAGAGGATAATTCACCCCTCCACTTT CASSQGPKQGVRGEDNSPLHF TRBV14 TRBD1 TRBJ1-6 few
TGTGCCAGCAGCTTAGGAGACAGGAATAATGAAAAACTGTTTTTT CASSLGDRNNEKLFF TRBV11-2 NA TRBJ1-4 many
TGCAGTGCTAGACCTACTAATCAGCCCCAGCATTTT CSARPTNQPQHF TRBV20-1 NA TRBJ1-5 few
TGTGCCAGCAGCTTAGATCAAGGTAGCGGGCTCCTTTACTACGAGCAGTACTTC CASSLDQGSGLLYYEQYF TRBV7-2 TRBD2 TRBJ2-7 many
TGCGCCAGCAGTGAGTCGGGGCAAGACTACGAGCAGTACTTC CASSESGQDYEQYF TRBV10-1 NA TRBJ2-7 few
TGCAGTGCTAGAGTGGGAGCGACAGACAGCAATCAGCCCCAGCATTTT CSARVGATDSNQPQHF TRBV20-1 NA TRBJ1-5 NA
TGTGCCGATAAGGGGGGCGGACCGGGGGAGCAGTACTTC CADKGGGPGEQYF TRBV2 NA TRBJ2-7 NA
TGTGCCAGCAGTACCCACCAAGAGACCCAGTACTTC CASSTHQETQYF TRBV2 NA TRBJ2-5 NA
TGTGCCAGCTCATCTATCGGGACTCACAATGAGCAGTTCTTC CASSSIGTHNEQFF TRBV18 NA TRBJ2-1 NA
TGTGCCAGCACTTTTAGAAAAACCGGGACACAAGCTAACTATGGCTACACCTTC CASTFRKTGTQANYGYTF TRBV12-3/TRBV12-4 NA TRBJ1-2 many
TGTGCCAGCAGTTTTGGGTTCAGTTCCTACAATGAGCAGTTCTTC CASSFGFSSYNEQFF TRBV27 NA TRBJ2-1 few
TGTGCCAGCAGCTACCAAGTCAGCGAGCAGTACTTC CASSYQVSEQYF TRBV5-6 NA TRBJ2-7 few
TGCGCCAGCAGCTCCTCCGGGACAATCGTTAACGCAGATACGCAGTATTTT CASSSSGTIVNADTQYF TRBV5-1 NA TRBJ2-3 few
TGTGCCAGCGGCCAAGAGAGGGCTAGCGGGAGGGCCGGTACGCGGTATTTT CASGQERASGRAGTRYF TRBV3-1 TRBD2 TRBJ2-3 NA
TGTGCCAGCAGTGAAGCGCTTTGGCGGGACGGCACAGATACGCAGTATTTT CASSEALWRDGTDTQYF TRBV2 NA TRBJ2-3 many
TGCAGTGCTAGAGTGTCCGCGATGTATGGCTACACCTTC CSARVSAMYGYTF TRBV20-1 NA TRBJ1-2 NA
TGTGCCAGCAGTTTAGCGGGACTTACCTGGACTGAAGCTTTCTTT CASSLAGLTWTEAFF TRBV12-3/TRBV12-4 NA TRBJ1-1 many